This T cell receptor beta chain was recovered during a study of OX40 agonist ivuxolimab in advanced cancers. Study summary: Head and neck, renal cell, melanoma or hepatocellular carcinoma were the cancers that dose-escalation patients had. A male proportion of over 75% was recorded, with mean age approximately 64 years and range roughly 23 to 79.

The CDR3 runs to 15 residues. The germline V gene encodes CDR1 MDHEN and CDR2 SYDVKM. The ends were cut back, 6 bases at V and 1 base at J, with 14 bases in the middle. This table comes from immunoSEQ multiplex PCR, and its TCRdb copy is limited to in-frame clones, with some not included. Among approximately 27,000 clones, approximately 84% were seen once, and the ten largest hold 15%. This clone came up once. The sample was CD4+ or CD8+ T cells sorted from blood, taken in a trial of the OX40 agonist ivuxolimab. The chain recombines TRBV28 with TRBJ2-3; possibly TRBD2 for D (5 bases). The receptor was derived from an adult with an advanced solid tumor such as melanoma, head and neck, liver or kidney cancer. The CDR3 DNA is TGTGCCAGCAGCCCCCCCCAAGCGGGCACAGATACGCAGTATTTT. Translated: CASSPPQAGTDTQYF. Full variable domain (remainder filled in from reference TRBV28 and TRBJ2-3): DVKVTQSSRYLVKRTGEKVFLECVQDMDHENMFWYRQDPGLGLRLIYFSYDVKMKEKGDIPEGYSVSREKKERFSLILESASTNQTSMYLCASSPPQAGTDTQYFGPGTRLTVL.